These 2 T cell receptor beta chains came from one sample sequenced in a study of beta chain features in type 1 diabetes. The study reverse transcribed the entire isolated RNA, so it sequenced expressed TCRB transcripts. Clones were read by immunoSEQ multiplex PCR, and TCRdb kept only the in-frame ones, dropping some. Of 600,000 to 750,000 clones listed, 9.5% to 15% are singletons. Their specific antigens are unknown. Notes on the study in general: When Type 1 diabetes patients were examined, their TCRB CDR3s proved moderately but significantly shorter in all four CD4+ subsets.

The specimen sequenced was naive CD4+ T cells from blood. The receptors derive from a man aged 25 to 40 with type 1 diabetes.

The genes are TRBV7-9 and TRBJ2-1; 7 bases map to TRBD2. CDR1 and CDR2 (germline): SEHNR, FQNEAQ (reference sequence). The CDR3 has 16 amino acids. The CDR3 is CAAGTVASLGYNEQFF. The CDR3 DNA follows: TGTGCAGCGGGAACCGTCGCATCATTGGGATACAATGAGCAGTTCTTC.

This clone was observed a handful of times. V is TRBV5-6 and J is TRBJ1-1, with no clear D. CDR3 length: 13 residues. Trimming cost V 0 bases and J 7 bases, with 10 bases left between them. The germline CDR1 and CDR2 sequences are SGHDT and YYEEEE. Here the CDR3 DNA reads TGTGCCAGCAGCTTGGCGGGATCCAGTGAAGCTTTCTTT. Its protein product is CASSLAGSSEAFF.